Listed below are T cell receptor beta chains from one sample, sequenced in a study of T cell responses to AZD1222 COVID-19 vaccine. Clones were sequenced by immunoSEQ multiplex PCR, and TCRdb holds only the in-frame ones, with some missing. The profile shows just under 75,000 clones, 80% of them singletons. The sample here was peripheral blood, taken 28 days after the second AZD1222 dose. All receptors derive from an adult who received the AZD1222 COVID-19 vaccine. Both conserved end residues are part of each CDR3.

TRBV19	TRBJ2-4	CASSIGGYRAKNIQYF
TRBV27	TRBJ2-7	CASSFGSFDSSYEQYF
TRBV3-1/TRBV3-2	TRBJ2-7	CASSRVRQGASLGREQYF
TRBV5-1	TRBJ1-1	CASSLGQENTEAFF
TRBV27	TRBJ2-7	CASSSRDSYEQYF
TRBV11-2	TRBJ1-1	CASSLQTPNTEAFF
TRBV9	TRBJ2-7	CASSSVAGSGEQYF
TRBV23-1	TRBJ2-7	CASSQHEQYF
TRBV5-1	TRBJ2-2	CASSLAQYNTGELFF
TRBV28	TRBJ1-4	CASSLRERDEKLFF
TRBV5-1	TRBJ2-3	CASSIPTNTGADTQYF
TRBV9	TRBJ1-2	CASTGLTDGYTF
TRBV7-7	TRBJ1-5	CASSDSTGNSNQPQHF
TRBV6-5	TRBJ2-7	CASSYSGGGYEQYF
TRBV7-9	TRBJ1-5	CASSLGRSGTGNQPQHF
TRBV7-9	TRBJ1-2	CASSLGLTYGYTF
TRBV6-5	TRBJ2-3	CASSWTGEGADTQYF
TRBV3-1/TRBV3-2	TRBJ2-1	CASSQDIGYEQFF
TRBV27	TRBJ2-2	CASRLGASAFTSTGELFF
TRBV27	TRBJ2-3	CASSLVFDSGGTQYF
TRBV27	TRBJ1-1	CASSLRGLGNTEAFF
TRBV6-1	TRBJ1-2	CASSEPGTGGYTF
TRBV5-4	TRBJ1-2	CASSSTPQDLYGYTF
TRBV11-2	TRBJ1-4	CASSRTRGRWEKLFF
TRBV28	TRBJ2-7	CASSRRTKEQYF
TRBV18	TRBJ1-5	CASSPPERWPQHF
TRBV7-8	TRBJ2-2	CASSLVDRSTGELFF
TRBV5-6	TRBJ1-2	CASSLGRDGYTF
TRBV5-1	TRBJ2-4	CASSRILFGKNIQYF
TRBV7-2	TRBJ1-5	CASSLRQGAGQPQHF
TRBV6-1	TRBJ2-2	CASSEVPQGSNTGELFF
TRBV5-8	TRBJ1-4	CASSGPPGGTNEKLFF
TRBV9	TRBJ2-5	CASTRGGREETQYF
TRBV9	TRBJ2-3	CASSPGTPDTQYF
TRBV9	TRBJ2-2	CASGLGGGASTGELFF
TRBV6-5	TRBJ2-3	CASTKGRGSTDTQYF
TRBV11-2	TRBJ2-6	CASSPPSVSGANVLTF
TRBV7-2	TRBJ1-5	CASSLVGASNQPQHF
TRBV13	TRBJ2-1	CASSSRGGSSYNEQFF
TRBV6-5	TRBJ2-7	CASSRRSGLYEQYF
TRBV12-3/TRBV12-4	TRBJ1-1	CASSQQENTEAFF
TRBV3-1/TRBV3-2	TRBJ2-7	CASSQLTYEQYF
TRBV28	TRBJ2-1	CASSYHPSTGTTGEQFF
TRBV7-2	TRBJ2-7	CASSNRGRQSYEQYF
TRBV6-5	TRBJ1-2	CASSYAQGGGYGYTF
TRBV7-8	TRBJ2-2	CASSLYPGANTGELFF
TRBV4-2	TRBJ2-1	CASSQDPTGGAGNEQFF
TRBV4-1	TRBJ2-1	CASSQEPPTSGDEQFF
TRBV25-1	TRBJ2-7	CASIGGTYEQYF
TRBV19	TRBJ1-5	CASSIGGRQPQHF
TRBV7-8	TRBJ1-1	CASSLADSTEAFF
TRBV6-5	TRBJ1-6	CASRALQSPLHF
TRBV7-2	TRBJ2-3	CASSLTGGTVDTQYF